This note documents a single T cell receptor (beta chain) sequence. What it binds is not known. This entry is derived from a study of blood T cells in healthy people across ages. Study-level background: Capture via template switching afforded approximately one barcoded beta molecule per two T cells.

Overall study results and limits: What prevented conclusive comparison of naive and antigen-experienced cells was that PBMCs were unsorted. Among long-lived donors, naive CD4+ cells were more numerous and diversity higher than in aged donors.

PCR was performed a second time for roughly 7 to 12 cycles using a sample-barcoded 5' primer and a J-beta primer mix. TCRdb reanalysed the 5' RACE reads using MiXCR and keeps one entry per CDR3 protein. Of over 750,000 distinct CDR3 sequences listed, approximately 25% are singletons. Per germline, CDR1 MNHEY and CDR2 SMNVEV (reference sequence). This CDR3 is built from 17 residues. The sample also formed part of further work on T cells of mothers and their children. That report notes: The yield was over 9 million TCR beta CDR3 reads from each mother and roughly 3 million from each child.

Sequencing was done on a sample of blood. The receptor's source is a boy between 10 and 17 years old in good health. The rearrangement joins TRBV27 to TRBJ2-4; D might be TRBD1 (6 bases). Matching the DNA end better, TRBJ2-5 makes the J call doubtful. CDR3 in DNA: TGTGCCAGCAGTTTATATGCTGGGGGCGATTCCTTCGAGACCCAGTACTTC. Translated: CASSLYAGGDSFETQYF.